The sequence of this T cell receptor (beta chain) was determined in a study of cytomegalovirus exposure and HLA in healthy donors (dated by TCRdb to about 2017). At the level of the whole study: In an earlier analysis of around 540 of the donors, 276 Gb of sequence data and just under 120 million unique TCR beta sequences from about 179 million T cells were reported. Donor age, sex, ethnicity and CMV serostatus were compiled together with the repertoire data. Both class I and class II loci were covered by HLA typing, at four-digit resolution. An earlier analysis of 587 of the donors used high-throughput TCR beta sequencing to judge whether each TCR beta V gene segment behaved as functional or pseudogenic. In a later analysis, previously published TCR beta repertoires from some 640 donors were re-analyzed and high-resolution HLA genotyping was added so that TCR occurrence patterns could be studied. Across some 400 genotyped donors of the cohort, an average of roughly 250,000 unique TCR beta nucleotide sequences per donor were sequenced, and approximately 17% of those sequences were non-productive. The study was designed to test whether signatures of past pathogen exposure could be identified by cataloging public T cell receptors. The genetic ancestry cluster associated with self-reported Caucasian donors included 81% of the roughly 400 genotyped donors. The study used immunosequencing to profile the T cell repertoires of about 670 subjects and linked those repertoires to cytomegalovirus serostatus. Typing coverage varied by locus: about 620-630 donors for A, B, C, DRB1 and DQB1; around 560 for DQA1; more than 600 for DPA1; under 490 for DPB1. To predict cytomegalovirus infection status, the study combined high-throughput TCR immunosequencing, statistical association of individual TCRs with disease status, and machine learning. Because of strong linkage in the cohort, roughly five DR-DQ haplotypes were treated as single units for association and clustering. The later analysis used no new phenotypic data to find candidate immune exposures, relying instead on TCR beta sequences and their occurrence across donors. A separate validation cohort of approximately 120 different subjects was used in addition to the approximately 700-subject first cohort. An early release that covered roughly 600 HLA-typed donors contained around 300 gigabases of sequencing data and tens of millions of unique TCR sequences. A later genetic analysis used genome-wide SNP genotypes for about 60% of the roughly 700 donors, treating that subset as a discovery cohort. All discovery cohort repertoires had been generated using a single sequencing platform.

In total, approximately 690 healthy bone marrow donors made up the cohort. At the time of sampling, all cohort members were nominally healthy, though unrecorded immune exposures were likely present. The donor was CMV seropositive and belonged to the group of about 290 seropositive cohort members. A peripheral blood sample was provided by each donor, and peripheral blood mononuclear cells were used for TCR beta sequencing. Genomic DNA extraction from the blood cell samples was performed with the Qiagen DNeasy Blood Extraction Kit. To note about this clone: Its antigen is not yet known. Per-nucleotide qualities are absent, and no much larger clonotype sits a single base away.

Relative to germline, V is 8 bases shorter and J is 4 bases shorter, with 17 bases between their ends. The germline V gene gives CDR1 as SNHLY and CDR2 as FYNNEI. Including the terminal cysteine and phenylalanine, the CDR3 comprises 15 residues. The entry retains the CDR3 DNA only, 45 bases that are in frame from base 1. Libraries were prepared through the immunoSEQ multiplex PCR assay. For the multiplex PCR, a mixture combining 60 forward primers for TCR Vbeta segments and 13 reverse primers for TCR Jbeta segments was used. A multiplex PCR assay on genomic DNA amplified the CDR3 region of rearranged TCR beta genes. The amplified TCR beta libraries were sequenced on the Illumina HiSeq System as 87-base-pair reads. The original pipeline was this. A later analysis counted about 80 million unique TCR beta chains across the roughly 700 repertoires, and some 11 million of these chains were shared by at least two donors. To remove PCR and sequencing errors, raw reads were error-corrected and collapsed into unique sequences using a nearest-neighbor algorithm that merged closely related sequences. CDR3 sequences were aligned to IMGT reference sequences to assign V, D and J gene segments. For a sequence to be retained, a match of at least six nucleotides was required to both a V gene segment and a J gene segment. A rearrangement counted as productive if the CDR3 had no stop codons and remained in frame with V and J, and every other rearrangement counted as non-productive. Following IMGT convention, CDR3 was defined as the stretch from the second conserved V-encoded cysteine to the conserved J-encoded phenylalanine. The earlier analysis of around 640 of the donors excluded sequences that lacked an unambiguous match to a single V gene segment. An earlier analysis of 587 of the donors called V segments functional above 56.7% productive rearrangements and segregating when the between-donor standard deviation exceeded 5%. A statistical classification framework was built to diagnose cytomegalovirus status from the catalog of TCR beta chain sequences. A later analysis assigned V and J genes by comparing TCR nucleotide sequences with IMGT/GENE-DB human TR gene sequences. The TCRdist pipeline was used in a later analysis to assign CDR3 sequences and most-parsimonious VDJ recombination scenarios. In a later analysis, each TCR beta chain was defined by its CDR3 amino acid sequence together with its V-gene family, and reads without a unique V-gene family were excluded. As a way to deal with suspected cross-contamination and a sequencing artifact, a later analysis dropped 500 to 700 nucleotide sequences that were highly shared and had low generation probability. For each public chain, a later analysis derived a clonal expansion index from normalized ranks of inferred template counts within each repertoire. A later analysis computed generation probabilities with a VDJ recombination model fitted to out-of-frame rearrangements, and checked the results against IGoR. A later analysis scored TCR-TCR, TCR-HLA and TCR-CMV co-occurrence with hypergeometric tests, applying a repertoire-size bias correction to TCR pairs. False discovery rates were estimated in a later analysis by permuting HLA or CMV assignments 20 times. A later analysis grouped co-occurring TCRs with DBSCAN, adding TCRdist sequence similarity when clustering within HLA-allele-positive subsets. For co-occurrence clustering, repertoires with fewer than 30,000 or more than 120,000 public chains were excluded, along with a handful of repertoires with anomalous nucleotide sharing. Drawn from immuneACCESS, this table holds only the in-frame rearrangements with V and J called that TCRdb kept. Clones are partly lost; checked studies trace under half to an unresolved V gene and leave the rest unexplained. D and trimming come from the DNA, and the V and J calls and clone size come from that table. The sample table holds about 160,000 clones, of which 82% were seen once. The ten largest make up roughly 1.6% of the sample.

Overall study results and their limits: A total of 150 to 200 TCR beta chains were listed by the study as associated with cytomegalovirus. For the cohort, immune exposure information was limited to CMV serostatus. In a later analysis, some 18,000 TCR beta sequences were associated with specific HLA alleles at a false discovery rate of 0.05. It was suggested by the authors that the approach could potentially be generalized to other disease states and immunological phenotypes. In a later genetic analysis, fewer N-insertions in productive TCRs were reported among donors in an Asian-associated ancestry cluster than the roughly 700-donor mean. In a later analysis, HLA-associated TCR beta chains were found to be more clonally expanded and to have lower generation probabilities than equally common non-associated chains. The 87-base-pair reads could not distinguish some IMGT-functional V segments, including TRBV6-2 and TRBV6-3, so those segments were excluded. Three of the identified cytomegalovirus-associated TCR beta chains were confirmed in vitro to be specific for cytomegalovirus antigens. Assigning TCR associations to individual alleles was difficult when HLA alleles, especially DR and DQ, strongly co-occurred. In an earlier analysis of 500 to 650 of the donors, most TCR beta V segments appeared in productive rearrangements about 90% or about 30% of the time, broadly matching IMGT annotations. Linkage disequilibrium might explain the correlated functional status among segregating V segments, but an unknown experimental factor could not be ruled out. A further reported finding was that TCR beta sequences accurately predicted the HLA-A and HLA-B alleles for most subjects in the first cohort. A cluster of highly shared sequence variants was judged likely to represent a technical artifact of the sequencing pipeline. Most CMV-associated TCR beta chains appeared to be HLA-restricted in a later analysis, and the HLA associations seemed to be driven largely by CMV exposure. According to a later analysis, parvovirus B19, influenza, CMV and Epstein-Barr virus appeared linked to several top co-occurrence clusters. Most TCR sequences were observed very rarely across donors, whereas some public TCRs were present in many individuals. HLA typing was unavailable for some donors at each locus, so association tests used only the typed subset. Because counts were too low, some 17 rarely observed V segments, including chromosome 9 orphons, were excluded from the earlier analysis of 500 to 700 of the donors. Sequencing depth was assumed to be roughly uniform across donors in the presence/absence analyses, though that assumption may not hold. In a later analysis, the rate of TCR association differed among HLA loci, with DRB1 alleles having the most associated TCRs and HLA-C alleles having the fewest. In both the original and validation cohorts, the classifier was reported to diagnose cytomegalovirus status with high specificity and sensitivity. V-gene and J-gene trimming of TCR beta chains was associated with a missense DCLRE1C variant in a later genetic analysis, and the association was replicated in an independent cohort. This cohort had only TCR beta chains sequenced, and the lack of alpha or paired-chain data limited which features could be detected.

In this chain, TRBV2 is recombined with TRBJ2-2; D gene: possibly TRBD2, on 5 matching bases. Material: PBMCs. The receptor was derived from a girl aged 5-17 years in good health and CMV-seropositive. The nucleotide sequence reads TGTGCCAGCGCCAGGAGGAGTACTGGCACCGGGGAGCTGTTTTTT. Translated, this gives CASARRSTGTGELFF.